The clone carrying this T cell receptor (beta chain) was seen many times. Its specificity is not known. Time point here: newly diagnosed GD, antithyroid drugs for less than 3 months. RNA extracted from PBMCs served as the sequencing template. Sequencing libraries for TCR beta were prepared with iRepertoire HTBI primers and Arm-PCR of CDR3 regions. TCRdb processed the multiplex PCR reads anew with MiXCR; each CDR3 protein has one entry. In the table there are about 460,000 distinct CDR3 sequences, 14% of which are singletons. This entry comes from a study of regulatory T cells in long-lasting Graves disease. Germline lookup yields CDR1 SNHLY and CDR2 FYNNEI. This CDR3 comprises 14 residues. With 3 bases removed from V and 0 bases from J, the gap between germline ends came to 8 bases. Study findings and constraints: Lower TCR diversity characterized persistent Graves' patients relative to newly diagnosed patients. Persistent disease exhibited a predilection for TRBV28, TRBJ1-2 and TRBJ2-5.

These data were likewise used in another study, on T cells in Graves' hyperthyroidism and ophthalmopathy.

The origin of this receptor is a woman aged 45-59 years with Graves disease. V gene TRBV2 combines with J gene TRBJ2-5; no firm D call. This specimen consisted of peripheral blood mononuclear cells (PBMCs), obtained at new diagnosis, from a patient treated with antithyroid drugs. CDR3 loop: CASSDTAHQETQYF. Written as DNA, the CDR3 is TGTGCCAGCAGTGACACAGCGCACCAAGAGACCCAGTACTTC.